The entry that follows covers one T cell receptor (beta chain) sequence. Its target is unknown. This entry is derived from a study of radiation and T cells in renal cell carcinoma. With V trimmed by 2 bases and J by 2 bases, 5 bases remained unmatched. This CDR3 spans 15 amino acids. Germline CDR1 and CDR2: SGHVS and FQNEAQ. Study-level points and caveats: Without pretreatment biopsies, baseline tumor clonotype presence was undetermined.

TCRdb's table, derived via immunoSEQ multiplex PCR, lists solely in-frame clones and lacks some. The sample lists about 150,000 clones, approximately 90% occurring once. Time point noted: blood 2 weeks post-SBRT. Treatment described: 15 Gy SBRT to primary tumor, nephrectomy 4 weeks later. The sequence derives from a woman in her forties or fifties with renal cell carcinoma. The V gene is TRBV7-8, the J gene TRBJ2-5; the match to TRBD1 covers 7 bases. This specimen consisted of blood, obtained from a patient whose treatment included radiotherapy and nephrectomy. CDR3: CASSLIPGQQETQYF. CDR3 bases: TGTGCCAGCAGCTTAATCCCGGGACAGCAAGAGACCCAGTACTTC.